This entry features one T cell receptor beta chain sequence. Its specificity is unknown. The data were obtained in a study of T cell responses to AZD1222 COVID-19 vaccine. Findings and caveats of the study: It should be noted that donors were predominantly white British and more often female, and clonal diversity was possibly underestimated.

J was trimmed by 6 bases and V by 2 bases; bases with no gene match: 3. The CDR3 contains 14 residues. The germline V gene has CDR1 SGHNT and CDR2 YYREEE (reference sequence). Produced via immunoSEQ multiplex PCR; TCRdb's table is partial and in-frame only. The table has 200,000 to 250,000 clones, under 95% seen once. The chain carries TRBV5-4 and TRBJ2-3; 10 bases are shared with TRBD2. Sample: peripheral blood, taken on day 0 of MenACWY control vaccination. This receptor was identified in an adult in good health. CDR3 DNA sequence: TGTGCCAGCAGCTTCAGCGGGGGGGCTGATACGCAGTATTTT. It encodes CASSFSGGADTQYF.